The present T cell receptor (beta chain) was sequenced within a study of blood T cell repertoires in COVID-19 (TCRdb year 2020). In terms of the full investigation: The collaborator samples originated in the United States, Italy and Spain and spanned the acute and convalescent phases of COVID-19. The material from the prospective study consisted of cDNA or gDNA derived from T cells, B-cell-depleted T cells, or PBMCs. Subjects who had been exposed to COVID-19, were actively infected with it, or had recovered from it provided the deeply sampled blood TCRbeta repertoires that made up the dataset. The repertoires were released in a freely available public database intended as a resource for research on the immune response to SARS-CoV-2. Samples came from the ongoing ImmuneRACE study (first 160 participants) plus 1,254 subjects from 6 global collaborators. A de-identified subject ID, COVID-19 status, age in years and sex were almost always included in the sample metadata. Where available, HLA class I and class II types were taken from metadata supplied by the sample provider and were not determined by assay-based typing.

The germline V gene encodes CDR1 KGHDR and CDR2 SFDVKD. Spanning cysteine to phenylalanine, the CDR3 consists of 15 amino acids. Only CDR3 DNA is held: 45 bases, read in frame from base 1. V loses 0 bases of germline sequence and J loses 4 bases, and the interval between the two ends is 11 bases. Overall study outcomes, separate from this receptor: How much clinical and demographic metadata was included differed by source and by participant, and the metadata was provided uncurated.

Enrolling through a virtual design, the prospective study's participants ranged in age from roughly 18 to 100 years and lived across roughly 24 United States geographic areas. To assign participants to cohorts, the prospective study relied on clinical history that participants themselves reported in a screening survey and a study questionnaire. Each participant in the prospective study had whole blood, serum and a nasopharyngeal or oropharyngeal swab collected by mobile phlebotomists. Additional blood draws and questionnaires over an approximately 2-month period could optionally be provided by prospective study participants. Before DNA extraction, prospective study blood samples were shipped either frozen or at room temperature. About this clone itself: Its cognate antigen has yet to be identified. No per-base quality is available; no much larger clone lies one base away.

TCRbeta CDR3 regions were amplified from genomic DNA using the immunoSEQ Assay, a bias-controlled multiplex PCR. From the authors' description of their analysis: Within the assay, amplification of reference gene primers was used to estimate how many nucleated cells each sample contained. To quantify the absolute abundance of each unique TCRbeta CDR3 rearrangement, sequence reads were collapsed and filtered. For each sample, productive Simpson clonality was calculated as the square root of Simpson's diversity index over productive rearrangements. TCRdb mirrors the immuneACCESS table, restricted to in-frame sequences. Some clones are absent from its copies; in checked studies, under half trace to an unresolved V gene, and the reason for the others is unknown. V and J calls and clone size are as listed in that table; D and trimming were resolved from the DNA. The sample table contains about 210,000 clones; only one count was recorded for over 80% of them. Clones ranked in the top ten supply around 10% of the sample.

The chain is assembled from TRBV24-1 and TRBJ2-5; perhaps TRBD1 is the D gene, with 6 bases matching. The material sequenced was PBMCs or T cells enriched from blood (not recorded which). The sequence was obtained from a man between 18 and 29 years old with acute COVID-19. The DNA sequence reads TGTGCCACCAGTGATTTGGCCCGGGACACAGAGACCCAGTACTTC. Protein translation: CATSDLARDTETQYF.